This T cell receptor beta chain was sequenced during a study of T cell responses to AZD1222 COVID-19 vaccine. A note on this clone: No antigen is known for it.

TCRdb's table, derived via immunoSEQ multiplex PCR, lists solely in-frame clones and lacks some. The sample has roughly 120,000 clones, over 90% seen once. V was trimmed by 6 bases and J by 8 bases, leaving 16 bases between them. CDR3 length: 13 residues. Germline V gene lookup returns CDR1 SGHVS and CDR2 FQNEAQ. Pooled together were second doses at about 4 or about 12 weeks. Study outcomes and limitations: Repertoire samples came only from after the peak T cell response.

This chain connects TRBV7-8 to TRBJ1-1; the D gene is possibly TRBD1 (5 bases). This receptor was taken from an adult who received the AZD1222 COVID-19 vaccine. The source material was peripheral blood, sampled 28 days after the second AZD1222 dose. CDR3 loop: CASRGRGPGEAFF. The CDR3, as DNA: TGTGCCAGCAGAGGCCGGGGCCCAGGGGAAGCTTTCTTT. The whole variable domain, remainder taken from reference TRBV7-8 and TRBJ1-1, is GAGVSQSPRYKVAKRGQDVALRCDPISGHVSLFWYQQALGQGPEFLTYFQNEAQLDKSGLPSDRFFAERPEGSVSTLKIQRTQQEDSAVYLCASRGRGPGEAFFGQGTRLTVV.